This T cell receptor beta chain was captured by sequencing in a study of control samples from healthy donors and cancer patients. The CDR3 loop spans 13 amino acids. Germline V gene lookup returns CDR1 SNHLY and CDR2 FYNNEI. Trimming took off 7 bases at V and 14 bases at J, with 18 bases between the two ends. Profiled with immunoSEQ multiplex PCR; TCRdb holds only in-frame clones, not every one. The sample consists of about 220,000 clones, about 95% of them appearing once. Material for sequencing was blood. The sequence was collected from a man over 45 in good health. The V call is TRBV2, the J call TRBJ1-6; D is undetermined. In DNA, the CDR3 is TGTGCCAGCACCTCCCCTCCCCATTCGGCCCTCCACTTT. Translation gives CASTSPPHSALHF. The variable domain in full, with the rest retrieved from reference TRBV2 and TRBJ1-6, is EPEVTQTPSHQVTQMGQEVILRCVPISNHLYFYWYRQILGQKVEFLVSFYNNEISEKSEIFDDQFSVERPDGSNFTLKIRSTKLEDSAMYFCASTSPPHSALHFGNGTRLTVT.